This TCR beta chain was captured by sequencing in a study of STAT5B mutations in CD4+ large granular lymphocyte leukemia. Across the study: Among healthy donors, a particular HLA allele went with more CDR3 'QG' motifs.

The study's findings and limits: Patient CD4-sorted repertoires looked more clonal than healthy CD4+ repertoires, even without putative leukemic clones. 8/27 top patient clones versus 2/35 control clones were TRBV06-family.

The V and J ends lost 0 bases and 5 bases respectively, with 4 bases between them. Germline lookup yields CDR1 MGHRA and CDR2 YSYEKL. The CDR3 consists of 12 residues. This was a survey-level run. Measured with immunoSEQ multiplex PCR; TCRdb has only the in-frame clones, and not every one. The top ten hold about 1.5% of the sample, which has tens of thousands of clones, around 70% seen once. Turning to this clone: The antigen is undetermined.

This chain joins TRBV4-1 and TRBJ2-5, with D hard to call. The source material was CD4+ T cells from blood buffy coats. This clonotype was sampled from a human donor in good health. This chain's CDR3 is CASSQDMETQYF. CDR3 bases: TGCGCCAGCAGCCAAGATATGGAGACCCAGTACTTC.